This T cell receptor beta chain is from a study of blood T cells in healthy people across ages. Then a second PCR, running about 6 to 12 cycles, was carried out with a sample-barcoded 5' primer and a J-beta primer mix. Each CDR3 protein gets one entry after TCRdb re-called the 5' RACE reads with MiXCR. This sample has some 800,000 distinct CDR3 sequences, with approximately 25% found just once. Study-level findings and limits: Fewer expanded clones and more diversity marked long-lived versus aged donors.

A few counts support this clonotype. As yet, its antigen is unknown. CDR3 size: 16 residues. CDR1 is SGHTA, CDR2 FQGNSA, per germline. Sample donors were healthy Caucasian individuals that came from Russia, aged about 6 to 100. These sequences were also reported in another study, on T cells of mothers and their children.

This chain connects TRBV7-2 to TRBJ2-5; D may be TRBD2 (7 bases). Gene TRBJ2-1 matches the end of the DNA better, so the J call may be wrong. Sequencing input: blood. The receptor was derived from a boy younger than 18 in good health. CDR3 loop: CASTFWGGQGYNEQFF. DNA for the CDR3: TGTGCCAGCACCTTCTGGGGGGGGCAGGGTTACAATGAGCAGTTCTTC.